This T cell receptor beta chain was captured by sequencing in a study of shared clonotypes between healthy human individuals. Deep was the level at which the assay was run. Assay used: immunoSEQ multiplex PCR; TCRdb lists only in-frame clones, some missing. The table has approximately 2.4 million clones, nearly 97% seen once; the top ten hold 0.1% to 0.15%. Concerning this clone: The identical CDR3 is also encoded by other nucleotide sequences in the sample.

The germline CDR1 and CDR2 sequences are MNHEY and SVGAGI. V trimming: 4 bases; J trimming: 2 bases; junction bases outside the gene matches: 4. This CDR3 is 15 amino acids long. Sequencing used naive CD4+ T cells sorted from blood. The sample's subset: CD45RA+ positively selected. This clonotype originated in a young man in good health. The rearrangement links TRBV6-5 to TRBJ2-7; 11 positions match TRBD1. In DNA, the CDR3 is TGTGCCAGCAGTTCCCAGGACAGGGGGCCCTACGAGCAGTACTTC. Protein sequence: CASSSQDRGPYEQYF.